This T cell receptor (beta chain) is drawn from a study of memory CD4+ T cells and cytomegalovirus serostatus. This table comes from immunoSEQ multiplex PCR, and its TCRdb copy is limited to in-frame clones, with some not included. The table shows about 100,000 clones, with about 80% occurring only once. Trimming took off 0 bases at V and 3 bases at J, with 14 bases between the two ends. The CDR3 runs to 16 residues. In germline, CDR1 is LGHNA, CDR2 YSLEER. The sort gate was single viable CD3+CD4+CD8-CD45RO+ cells for memory CD4+ T cells. This clone appeared a few times. The rearrangement joins TRBV4-3 to TRBJ1-2; D gene ambiguous. What was sequenced was memory CD4+ T cells from blood. This receptor was taken from an adult in good health and CMV-seropositive. The CDR3 loop reads CASSQERWRSHYGYTF. As DNA, the CDR3 is TGCGCCAGCAGCCAAGAAAGGTGGCGATCTCACTATGGCTACACCTTC.